This TCR beta chain derives from a study of CD8 T cells in ankylosing spondylitis. Study-wide results and limits: Disease-linked clones were reportedly significantly enriched in matched ankylosing spondylitis synovial fluid. In peripheral blood, disease-linked CD8+ clones occurred at relatively low frequencies.

TCRdb passed the 5' RACE reads through MiXCR, listing each CDR3 protein once. The table lists about 240,000 distinct CDR3 sequences, around 9.1% of them singletons. This clonotype was counted ten times or more. Its target is unknown. The germline gives CDR1 SEHNR, CDR2 FQNEAQ (reference sequence). The CDR3 covers 12 residues. The V end lost 4 bases, the J end lost 5 bases, and 7 bases lay between the germline ends. Sample: blood, either unsorted or a sorted T cell fraction (not recorded which). The chain is built from TRBV7-9 and TRBJ2-3, with D unresolved. The sequence was obtained from a male donor with ankylosing spondylitis or in good health (not recorded which). The CDR3: CASSSTGDTQYF. As DNA, the CDR3 is TGTGCCAGCAGCTCGACCGGAGATACGCAGTATTTT.